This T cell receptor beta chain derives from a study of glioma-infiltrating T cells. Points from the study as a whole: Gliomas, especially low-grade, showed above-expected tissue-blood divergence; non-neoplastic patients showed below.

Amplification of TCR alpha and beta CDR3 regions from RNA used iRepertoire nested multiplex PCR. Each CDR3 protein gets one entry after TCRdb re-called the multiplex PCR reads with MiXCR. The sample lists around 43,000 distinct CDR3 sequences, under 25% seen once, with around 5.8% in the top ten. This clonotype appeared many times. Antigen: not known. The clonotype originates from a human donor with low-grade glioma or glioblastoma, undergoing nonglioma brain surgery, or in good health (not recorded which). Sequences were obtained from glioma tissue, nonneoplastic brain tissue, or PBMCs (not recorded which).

In DNA form, the CDR3 reads TGTGCCAGCCTTCCCAGCCCTACCTACAATGAGCAGTTCTTC. This codes for CASLPSPTYNEQFF. The chain has TRBV7-8 and TRBJ2-1; D ambiguous. The CDR3 has 14 amino acids. The germline V gene encodes CDR1 SGHVS and CDR2 FQNEAQ. V lost 8 bases to trimming and J lost 2 bases, with 13 bases between them.